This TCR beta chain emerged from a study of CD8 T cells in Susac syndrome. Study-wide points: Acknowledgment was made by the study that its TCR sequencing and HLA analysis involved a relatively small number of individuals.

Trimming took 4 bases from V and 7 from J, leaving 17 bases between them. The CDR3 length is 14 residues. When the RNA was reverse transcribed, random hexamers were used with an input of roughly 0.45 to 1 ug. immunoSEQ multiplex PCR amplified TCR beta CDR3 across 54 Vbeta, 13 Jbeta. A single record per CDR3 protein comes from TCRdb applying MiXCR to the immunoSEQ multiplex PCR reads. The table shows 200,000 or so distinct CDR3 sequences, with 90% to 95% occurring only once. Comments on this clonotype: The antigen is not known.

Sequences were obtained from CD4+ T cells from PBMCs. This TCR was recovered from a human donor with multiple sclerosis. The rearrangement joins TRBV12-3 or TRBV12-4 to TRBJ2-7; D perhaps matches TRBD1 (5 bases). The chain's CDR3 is CASSSTVVAREQYF. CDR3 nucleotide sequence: TGTGCCAGCAGTTCGACAGTGGTAGCTAGGGAGCAGTACTTC.